The 13 T cell receptor beta chains reported below all come from one sample, sequenced in a study of PD-L1 blockade in urothelial cancer. Assay: immunoSEQ multiplex PCR; the TCRdb copy retains only in-frame clones and omits some. The sample records approximately 80,000 clones, 82% being singletons. Here the sequenced sample was PBMCs, taken around atezolizumab (anti-PD-L1) treatment. The receptors come from a man between 65 and 85 years old with urothelial cancer.

CDR3 residues: CASSVRTGSLGDTQYF. Written as DNA, the CDR3 is TGTGCCAGCAGTGTTCGGACAGGGAGTTTGGGAGATACGCAGTATTTT. The chain links TRBV6-1 to TRBJ2-3, with 8 bases lining up with TRBD1. The CDR3 runs 16 residues. The V and J ends lost 4 bases and 5 bases, in that order; junction bases with no gene match: 11. The germline gives CDR1 MNHNS, CDR2 SASEGT.

Only a few counts were recorded for this clone. V is TRBV7-2 and J is TRBJ1-2; TRBD1 agrees at 7 bases. CDR3 length: 13 amino acids. V shed 5 bases, J shed 8 bases, and the junction held 8 bases outside the gene matches. CDR1 and CDR2 (germline): SGHTA, FQGNSA. CDR3 loop: CASSPAGGWGYTF. The CDR3 DNA sequence: TGTGCCAGCAGCCCCGCAGGGGGATGGGGCTACACCTTC.

The V call is TRBV6-5, the J call TRBJ2-3, with D tentatively TRBD2 (5 bases). Germline V gene lookup returns CDR1 MNHEY and CDR2 SVGAGI. The CDR3 spans 15 residues. The V and J ends lost 2 bases and 7 bases respectively, with 16 bases between them. CDR3 loop: CASSYRRDRTYTQYF. The CDR3 nucleotides are TGTGCCAGCAGTTACCGACGGGATCGGACCTATACGCAGTATTTT.

The J gene is TRBJ1-2, the V gene TRBV9; D is ambiguous. The V end lost 0 bases, the J end lost 8 bases, and 11 bases lay between the germline ends. The germline gives CDR1 SGDLS, CDR2 YYNGEE. This CDR3 is 13 amino acids long. CDR3 bases: TGTGCCAGCAGCGTAGGAGGGCTTCGGGGCTACACCTTC. It yields the protein CASSVGGLRGYTF.

The CDR3 nucleotides are TGTGCCAGCAGCTTCTCCGTTAACACTGAAGCTTTCTTT. Translated, it gives CASSFSVNTEAFF. This chain connects TRBV7-2 to TRBJ1-1; D ambiguous. Germline assignment: CDR1 SGHTA and CDR2 FQGNSA. The CDR3 totals 13 residues. With 3 bases removed from V and 2 bases from J, the gap between germline ends came to 7 bases. Variable domain in full (rest from reference TRBV7-2 and TRBJ1-1): GAGVSQSPSNKVTEKGKDVELRCDPISGHTALYWYRQSLGQGLEFLIYFQGNSAPDKSGLPSDRFSAERTGGSVSTLTIQRTQQEDSAVYLCASSFSVNTEAFFGQGTRLTVV.

The gene calls are TRBV28 and TRBJ1-1; D is ambiguous. Looked up from germline, CDR1 is MDHEN and CDR2 is SYDVKM. V was trimmed by 8 bases and J by 5 bases, leaving 18 bases between them. The CDR3 has 14 amino acids. CDR3 region: CASGLGGPSTEAFF. For the CDR3, the DNA is TGTGCCAGCGGCCTTGGAGGGCCCAGTACTGAAGCTTTCTTT.

The gene calls are TRBV10-3 and TRBJ1-4; TRBD1 might be the D (5 bases). CDR1 ENHRY and CDR2 SYGVKD come from the germline V gene. This CDR3 has 13 residues. Trimming removed 10 bases from V and 4 bases from J, with 13 bases in between. The CDR3 region has the DNA TGTGCCACCACCGGAGGGGATAATGAAAAACTGTTTTTT. Amino acid sequence: CATTGGDNEKLFF.

The chain uses TRBV6-1 and TRBJ1-1, with no clear D. Trimming took off 8 bases at V and 3 bases at J, with 10 bases between the two ends. Germline loops: CDR1 MNHNS, CDR2 SASEGT. The CDR3 extends over 12 amino acids. This CDR3 reads CASLTTYTEAFF. The DNA for the CDR3 is TGTGCCAGCCTAACCACCTACACTGAAGCTTTCTTT.

The gene calls are TRBV7-2 and TRBJ2-7, with a weak D call TRBD2 (6 bases). Germline V gives CDR1 SGHTA, CDR2 FQGNSA. Trimming removed 5 bases from V and 4 bases from J, with 12 bases in between. The CDR3 length is 13 residues. CDR3 bases: TGTGCCAGCAGCAGGGAGGTATGGTACGAGCAGTACTTC. Its protein is CASSREVWYEQYF.

Regarding this clone: Within the sample, other DNA sequences also encode this same CDR3. The CDR3 DNA sequence: TGTGCCAGCAGCCCGGGACAGGGTTATGGCTACACCTTC. Translation gives CASSPGQGYGYTF. The chain links TRBV7-3 to TRBJ1-2, with 9 bases matching TRBD1. J lost 5 bases, V lost 5 bases, and 3 bases had no gene match. Germline CDR1 is SGHTA and CDR2 is FQGTGA. The CDR3 totals 13 residues.

The table lists this clone with a few counts. The gene calls are TRBV6-1 and TRBJ1-1, with D possibly TRBD1 on 6 matching bases. V gave up 6 bases and J gave up 5 bases, with 16 bases separating them. This CDR3 spans 14 amino acids. The germline V gene encodes CDR1 MNHNS and CDR2 SASEGT. The CDR3 protein is CASSVSGGDTEAFF. The CDR3 DNA reads TGTGCCAGCAGCGTTTCGGGGGGCGATACTGAAGCTTTCTTT.

This chain connects TRBV6-5 to TRBJ2-1; TRBD1 aligns across 7 bases. V lost 6 bases, J lost 1 base, and 6 bases stayed unmatched. This CDR3 region has 15 residues. Looked up from germline, CDR1 is MNHEY and CDR2 is SVGAGI. The chain's CDR3 is CASRLDRASYNEQFF. CDR3 DNA sequence: TGTGCCAGCAGGTTAGACAGGGCATCCTACAATGAGCAGTTCTTC.

The V and J genes are TRBV19 and TRBJ1-6; 9 bases line up with TRBD1. V shed 3 bases and J 8 bases; nucleotides not matched to a gene: 8. This CDR3 has 16 residues. Germline CDR1 reads LNHDA; CDR2 reads SQIVND (reference sequence). The CDR3 nucleotides are TGTGCCAGTAGTATTGGGGGGACAGGGAAAGATTCACCCCTCCACTTT. Residues: CASSIGGTGKDSPLHF.